Following are 9 T cell receptor beta chains from one sample sequenced in a study of Tregs in tolerant kidney transplant recipients (dated by TCRdb to about 2019). The protocol used for the library was the immunoSEQ multiplex PCR assay. The source is immuneACCESS, and TCRdb retained only in-frame sequences with V and J called. Part of the clones is not carried over; for the studies checked, unresolved V genes explain less than half of this, and the remainder is unexplained. The sample's own table lists roughly 15,000 clones. Together, the top ten hold less than 4% of the sample. Transplants used related donors with nonmyeloablative bone marrow transplantation; mixed chimerism was transient in the human trials. The specimen comprised CD4+ T cells from blood (PBMCs), sampled 12 months after the transplant. The receptors were gathered from a human patient who received a combined kidney and bone marrow transplant. It is possible that, after a transplant, some T cells come from the graft donor.

Regarding this clone: The read ends 3 residues early relative to the CDR3; the germline J gene fills the gap. This chain uses TRBV20-1 with TRBJ2-2; 8 bases align to TRBD2. CDR3 size: 13 residues. The J segment lost 5 bases and the V segment lost 3 bases, leaving 2 bases of the junction unmatched. Germline values: CDR1 DFQATT, CDR2 SNEGSKA (reference sequence). CDR3 loop: CSASQRETGELFF. CDR3 DNA, as far as it was read: TGCAGTGCTAGCCAGCGGGAGACCGGGGAG.

A remark on this clone: The DNA ends 3 residues before the CDR3 does, and the rest of the CDR3 is filled in from the germline J gene. The V call is TRBV19, the J call TRBJ2-2, with 7 bases matching TRBD2. CDR3 size: 16 residues. Germline CDR1 LNHDA, CDR2 SQIVND (reference sequence). The ends lost 3 bases at V and 4 bases at J; junction bases unmatched: 8. The CDR3 bases that were read are TGTGCCAGTAGTATCAGCTGGGGACTAAGCACCGGGGAG. Translation: CASSISWGLSTGE. The entire CDR3 reads CASSISWGLSTGELFF.

Regarding this clone: Coverage ceases 3 residues before the CDR3 finishes, and the germline J gene fills in the end. This chain uses TRBV11-2 with TRBJ2-5; 9 bases map to TRBD1. Germline trimming cut 5 bases from V and 4 bases from J; bases unmatched to any gene: 8. The CDR3 is made up of 15 amino acids. Per germline, CDR1 SGHAT and CDR2 FQNNGV. The CDR3: CASSPLQGAPETQYF. The DNA read from the CDR3 is TGTGCCAGCAGCCCTCTACAGGGGGCCCCAGAGACC.

About this clone: The CDR3 end falls 3 residues outside the read, so it is completed with the germline J gene. This rearrangement joins TRBV20-1 to TRBJ2-7; a weak D match, TRBD1 (6 bases). The CDR3 has 13 residues. Per germline, CDR1 DFQATT and CDR2 SNEGSKA (reference sequence). V was shortened by 6 bases and J by 2 bases, with 14 bases between the two germline ends. The CDR3: CSAAGTLTYEQYF. CDR3 DNA, as far as it was read: TGCAGTGCAGCCGGGACACTCACCTACGAG.

Points on this clone: The read stops 3 residues short of the end of the CDR3; the missing end is completed from the germline J gene. The chain is built from TRBV5-4 and TRBJ1-4, with 8 bases identical to TRBD1. J gave up 10 bases and V 0 bases, and 5 bases lay outside the gene matches. CDR1 is SGHNT, CDR2 YYREEE, per germline (reference sequence). The CDR3 length is 14 residues. CDR3 DNA, as far as it was read: TGTGCCAGCAGCTTGGACAGGGGGTATGGAAAA. Translation: CASSLDRGYGK. From start to end, the CDR3 is CASSLDRGYGKLFF.

The part of the CDR3 DNA that was read is TGTGCCAGCAGCCCCCGACAGGGCTCCTACGAG. It yields the protein CASSPRQGSYE. The full-length CDR3 reads as CASSPRQGSYEQYF. The chain couples TRBV7-2 to TRBJ2-7; 7 bases fit TRBD1. The read comes to an end 3 residues before the CDR3 does, leaving the germline J gene to fill in the end. CDR3 length: 14 residues. V trimming: 5 bases; J trimming: 0 bases; junction bases outside the gene matches: 4. Germline CDR1 and CDR2: SGHTA and FQGNSA. Using reference TRBV7-2 and TRBJ2-7 for the parts outside the CDR3, the full variable domain is GAGVSQSPSNKVTEKGKDVELRCDPISGHTALYWYRQSLGQGLEFLIYFQGNSAPDKSGLPSDRFSAERTGGSVSTLTIQRTQQEDSAVYLCASSPRQGSYEQYFGPGTRLTVT.

Frequency places this clone as medium-sized. The CDR3 loop is CASSYGQGRTEAFF. The sequenced part of the CDR3 DNA is TGCGCCAGCAGCTATGGACAGGGCCGCACTGAA. The V call is TRBV5-1, the J call TRBJ1-1, with 8 bases fitting TRBD1. The read gets to within 3 residues of the CDR3 end, and the germline J gene fills in the rest. CDR1 is SGHRS and CDR2 is YFSETQ in the germline V gene. This CDR3 spans 14 amino acids. Germline trimming cut 3 bases from V and 4 bases from J; bases unmatched to any gene: 5.

The CDR3 loop reads CSAPRLAGYADTQYF. CDR3 DNA, as far as it was read: TGCAGTGCCCCAAGACTAGCGGGATACGCGGATACG. The genes are TRBV20-1 and TRBJ2-3, with 11 bases lining up with TRBD2. The sequenced fragment ends 3 residues before the CDR3 boundary, so the rest is inferred from the germline J gene. Trimming removed 6 bases from V and 6 bases from J; junction bases left unmatched: 11. CDR1 and CDR2 (germline): DFQATT, SNEGSKA (reference sequence). The CDR3 totals 15 residues.

Turning to this clone: The read comes to an end 3 residues before the CDR3 does, leaving the germline J gene to fill in the end. This rearrangement joins TRBV18 to TRBJ1-1; no firm D call. Germline CDR1 and CDR2: KGHSH and LQKENI. This CDR3 spans 13 amino acids. CDR3 bases read: TGTGCCAGCTCCCCAAAGGAGAACAGTCAA. Translated: CASSPKENSQ. In full, the CDR3 reads CASSPKENSQAFF.